The 21 T cell receptor beta chains presented below share a single source sample, sequenced in a study of blood T cell repertoires in COVID-19. Profiled with immunoSEQ multiplex PCR; TCRdb holds only in-frame clones, not every one. The table shows around 60,000 clones, with 75% to 90% occurring only once. Sample: peripheral blood. The receptors were sampled from a woman aged 80 or over with acute or convalescent COVID-19.

The chain uses TRBV28 and TRBJ2-2; 8 nucleotides align to TRBD2. The junction had 8 bases not matched to a gene; V was cut back by 8 bases and J by 0 bases. Per germline, CDR1 MDHEN and CDR2 SYDVKM. The CDR3 spans 16 residues. The CDR3, as DNA: TGTGCCAGCTCCGGAGGACTAGCCTCGAACACCGGGGAGCTGTTTTTT. Amino acids: CASSGGLASNTGELFF. Supplemented by reference TRBV28 and TRBJ2-2, the full variable domain reads DVKVTQSSRYLVKRTGEKVFLECVQDMDHENMFWYRQDPGLGLRLIYFSYDVKMKEKGDIPEGYSVSREKKERFSLILESASTNQTSMYLCASSGGLASNTGELFFGEGSRLTVL.

The V and J genes are TRBV28 and TRBJ1-2; 10 nucleotides match TRBD1. The germline gives CDR1 MDHEN, CDR2 SYDVKM. The ends lost 1 base at V and 6 bases at J; junction bases unmatched: 2. The CDR3 runs to 14 residues. The CDR3 region has the DNA TGTGCCAGCAGTTTATACGGACAGGGGGATGGCTACACCTTC. This gives the protein CASSLYGQGDGYTF.

The chain uses TRBV3-1 (or the pseudogene TRBV3-2) and TRBJ2-4; a possible D gene is TRBD1 (6 bases). V lost 1 base and J lost 6, with 19 bases in between. The germline V gene encodes CDR1 LGHDT and CDR2 YNNKEL (reference sequence). This CDR3 comprises 17 residues. The CDR3 loop is CASSQATGRFVGNIQYF. CDR3 in DNA: TGTGCCAGCAGCCAAGCAACAGGGCGCTTCGTGGGAAACATTCAGTACTTC.

The chain recombines TRBV5-1 with TRBJ2-3, with 11 bases that match TRBD2. CDR1 SGHRS and CDR2 YFSETQ come from the germline V gene. The V segment lost 3 bases and the J segment 3 bases; nucleotides outside the gene matches: 6. This CDR3 has 16 amino acids. This CDR3 is CASSWAGTSGTDTQYF. CDR3 coding DNA: TGCGCCAGCAGCTGGGCCGGGACTAGCGGAACAGATACGCAGTATTTT. Full variable domain (rest looked up from reference TRBV5-1 and TRBJ2-3): KAGVTQTPRYLIKTRGQQVTLSCSPISGHRSVSWYQQTPGQGLQFLFEYFSETQRNKGNFPGRFSGRQFSNSRSEMNVSTLELGDSALYLCASSWAGTSGTDTQYFGPGTRLTVL.

The rearrangement joins TRBV4-2 to TRBJ2-2; 10 positions match TRBD2. Per the germline V gene, CDR1 is LGHNA and CDR2 is YNFKEQ. With 0 bases clipped from V and 0 bases from J, the junction kept 4 bases outside the gene matches. CDR3 length equals 18 residues. CDR3 residues: CASSQDPAGGPNTGELFF. For the CDR3, the DNA is TGTGCCAGCAGCCAAGATCCAGCGGGGGGGCCGAACACCGGGGAGCTGTTTTTT.

In its sample, this clone was seen a few times. The rearrangement uses TRBV28 and TRBJ2-7, with 10 bases fitting TRBD2. This CDR3 is built from 13 residues. Germline V gives CDR1 MDHEN, CDR2 SYDVKM. The junction had 8 bases not matched to a gene; V was cut back by 6 bases and J by 9 bases. The CDR3 sequence is CASSGLAAKGQYF. The CDR3 DNA sequence: TGTGCCAGCAGCGGACTAGCGGCAAAGGGGCAGTACTTC.

The CDR3 spells CAWFRRERQRLNYGYTF. The CDR3 bases are TGTGCCTGGTTTCGTAGGGAACGACAGAGACTTAACTATGGCTACACCTTC. The V call is TRBV30, the J call TRBJ1-2; D possibly corresponds to TRBD1 (5 bases). V was cut by 5 bases and J by 1 base, with 23 bases left in between. The CDR3 totals 17 residues. Germline CDR1 is GTSNPN and CDR2 is SVGIG (reference sequence).

With respect to this clone: A much larger clone lies one base from this, so it may be a read error. V is TRBV11-2 and J is TRBJ1-5; possibly TRBD1 for D (6 bases). CDR3 length equals 13 residues. V gave up 5 bases and J gave up 3 bases, with 8 bases separating them. The germline V gene encodes CDR1 SGHAT and CDR2 FQNNGV. The CDR3 protein is CASSPGHNQPQHF. The DNA for the CDR3 is TGTGCCAGCAGCCCGGGACACAATCAGCCCCAGCATTTT.

The chain recombines TRBV16 with TRBJ1-4; tentatively, D is TRBD1 (5 bases). CDR3 size: 14 residues. Trimming took 4 bases from V and 4 from J, leaving 10 bases between them. From germline, CDR1 is KGHSY and CDR2 FQNENV. CDR3 sequence (DNA): TGTGCCAGCAGCCCCCGACAGATTAATGAAAAACTGTTTTTT. It translates to CASSPRQINEKLFF. Full variable domain (remainder filled in from reference TRBV16 and TRBJ1-4): GEEVAQTPKHLVRGEGQKAKLYCAPIKGHSYVFWYQQVLKNEFKFLISFQNENVFDETGMPKERFSAKCLPNSPCSLEIQATKLEDSAVYFCASSPRQINEKLFFGSGTQLSVL.

The chain combines TRBV10-1 with TRBJ2-1; 13 nucleotides line up with TRBD2. The germline V gene encodes CDR1 WNHNN and CDR2 SYGVQD (reference sequence). The CDR3 loop spans 19 amino acids. Trimming removed 6 bases from V and 2 bases from J; junction bases left unmatched: 13. The CDR3 here is CASSGVLAGGGPTYNEQFF. The CDR3 DNA sequence: TGCGCCAGCAGCGGAGTACTAGCGGGGGGGGGTCCCACCTACAATGAGCAGTTCTTC.

This rearrangement joins TRBV11-2 to TRBJ1-1, with D possibly matching TRBD1 (5 bases). V dropped 6 bases and J dropped 6 bases, with 20 bases sitting between them. Germline V gene lookup returns CDR1 SGHAT and CDR2 FQNNGV. The CDR3 totals 15 residues. CDR3 nucleotide sequence: TGTGCCAGCAGTCAGGACCGGGCAGGGAGGGCTGAAGCTTTCTTT. This encodes CASSQDRAGRAEAFF.

CDR3 in amino acids: CASSLKGQGAVEKLFF. The CDR3 bases are TGTGCCAGCAGCTTAAAAGGACAGGGGGCTGTGGAAAAACTGTTTTTT. The chain is built from TRBV5-6 and TRBJ1-4, with 11 bases fitting TRBD1. Germline V gene lookup returns CDR1 SGHDT and CDR2 YYEEEE. The CDR3 sequence is 16 residues long. Trimming at V came to 2 bases and at J to 8 bases, leaving 8 bases not matched to a gene.

V gene TRBV18 combines with J gene TRBJ1-3; 7 bases fit TRBD1. The CDR3 is 14 residues long. The germline CDR1 and CDR2 sequences are KGHSH and LQKENI. V lost 4 bases and J lost 3; bases outside the gene matches: 3. This CDR3 reads CASSQRTGGNTIYF. The CDR3 bases are TGTGCCAGCTCACAAAGGACAGGTGGAAACACCATATATTTT.

V is TRBV3-1 (or the pseudogene TRBV3-2) and J is TRBJ2-7; D remains ambiguous. Trimming shortened V by 4 bases and J by 0 bases, and 4 bases separated the two germline ends. This CDR3 is 12 amino acids long. Germline assignment: CDR1 LGHDT and CDR2 YNNKEL (reference sequence). CDR3 sequence reads: CASSLLSYEQYF. CDR3 nucleotide sequence: TGTGCCAGCAGCCTCCTCTCCTACGAGCAGTACTTC.

CDR3 loop: CATSETGKSTDTQYF. In DNA form, the CDR3 reads TGTGCCACCAGTGAAACAGGGAAAAGCACAGATACGCAGTATTTT. This chain links TRBV24-1 with TRBJ2-3; possible D gene TRBD1, 6 bases. V lost 4 bases and J 0 bases, leaving 10 bases between the germline ends. Germline V gene lookup returns CDR1 KGHDR and CDR2 SFDVKD. This CDR3 spans 15 amino acids.

This clone was counted only a few times. The CDR3 reads CAIRPTNEQFF. Written as DNA, the CDR3 is TGTGCCATCAGACCTACTAATGAGCAGTTCTTC. V gene TRBV10-3 combines with J gene TRBJ2-1; no reliable D call. The V end was cut by 6 bases, the J end by 7 bases, with 7 bases between. CDR3 length: 11 residues. The germline gives CDR1 ENHRY, CDR2 SYGVKD.

This clone occurred once. The chain uses TRBV19 and TRBJ2-5; 9 bases fit TRBD1. CDR3 length: 15 residues. Germline V gives CDR1 LNHDA, CDR2 SQIVND (reference sequence). Trimming cost V 6 bases and J 5 bases; bases outside gene matches: 10. The CDR3 reads CASSRDRVAWETQYF. CDR3 DNA: TGTGCCAGTAGCCGGGACAGGGTGGCGTGGGAGACCCAGTACTTC.

V and J are TRBV7-3 and TRBJ2-5, with a possible D match to TRBD2 (5 bases). CDR1 SGHTA and CDR2 FQGTGA come from the germline V gene. The CDR3 contains 13 residues. V was pared by 4 bases and J by 5 bases, with 11 bases between. This CDR3 is CASSSGSRETQYF. DNA of the CDR3: TGTGCCAGCAGCTCGGGGTCTAGGGAGACCCAGTACTTC.

The chain joins TRBV29-1 to TRBJ2-3, with 8 bases fitting TRBD2. The CDR3 has 15 amino acids. Germline assignment: CDR1 SQVTM and CDR2 ANQGSEA. The V and J ends lost 8 bases and 4 bases, in that order; junction bases with no gene match: 14. The CDR3 protein is CSFWIREGPPDTQYF. CDR3 sequence (DNA): TGCAGCTTTTGGATTCGGGAGGGCCCCCCAGATACGCAGTATTTT.

This clone was detected once. The V call is TRBV27, the J call TRBJ2-5, with a tentative D call TRBD1 (5 bases). The CDR3 contains 17 residues. V shed 6 bases and J shed 0 bases, with 20 bases lying between them. The germline V gene encodes CDR1 MNHEY and CDR2 SMNVEV (reference sequence). In DNA, the CDR3 is TGTGCCAGCAGCGGACAACCAAAAACTTTTGACCAAGAGACCCAGTACTTC. Protein: CASSGQPKTFDQETQYF.

The chain is built from TRBV9 and TRBJ1-1; TRBD1 matches at 9 bases. The V gene end was trimmed by 0 bases and the J gene end by 0 bases; junction bases not matched to a gene: 9. This CDR3 region has 18 residues. Germline assignment: CDR1 SGDLS and CDR2 YYNGEE. CDR3 sequence reads: CASSVGSGTGTMNTEAFF. In DNA, the CDR3 is TGTGCCAGCAGCGTAGGTTCCGGGACAGGGACCATGAACACTGAAGCTTTCTTT.